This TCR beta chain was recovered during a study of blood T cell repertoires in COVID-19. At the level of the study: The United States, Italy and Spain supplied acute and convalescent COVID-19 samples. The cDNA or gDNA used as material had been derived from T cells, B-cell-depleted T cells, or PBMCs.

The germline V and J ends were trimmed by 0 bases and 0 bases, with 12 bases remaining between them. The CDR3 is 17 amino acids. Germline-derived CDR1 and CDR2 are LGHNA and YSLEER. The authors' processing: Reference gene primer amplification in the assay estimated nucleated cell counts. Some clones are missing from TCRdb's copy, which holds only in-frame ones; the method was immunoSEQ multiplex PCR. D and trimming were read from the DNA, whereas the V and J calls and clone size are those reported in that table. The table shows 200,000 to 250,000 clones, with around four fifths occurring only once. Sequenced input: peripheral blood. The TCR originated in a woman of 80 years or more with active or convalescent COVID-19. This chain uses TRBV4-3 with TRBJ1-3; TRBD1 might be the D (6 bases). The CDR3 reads CASSQDRGSRSGNTIYF. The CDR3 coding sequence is TGCGCCAGCAGCCAAGACAGGGGATCCCGCTCTGGAAACACCATATATTTT.